Each of the 26 T cell receptor beta chains below was sequenced from the same sample in a study of blood T cell repertoires in COVID-19. The table came from immunoSEQ multiplex PCR; TCRdb's copy has only in-frame clones and leaves some out. The table shows some 350,000 clones, with roughly nine tenths occurring only once. Sample: peripheral blood. Receptor source: a woman aged 30 to 39 with COVID-19, enrolled during active disease.

The V and J genes are TRBV28 and TRBJ2-4; a weak D match, TRBD1 (6 bases). Trimming pared 5 bases from V and 1 base from J, leaving 12 bases between. Germline V gives CDR1 MDHEN, CDR2 SYDVKM. This CDR3 spans 15 amino acids. CDR3 protein: CASSPEQGAKNIQYF. In DNA, the CDR3 is TGTGCCAGCAGTCCGGAACAGGGTGCCAAAAACATTCAGTACTTC.

The chain links TRBV15 to TRBJ1-3; weak D call: TRBD1 (5 bases). This CDR3 contains 15 residues. Germline V lookup: CDR1 LNHNV, CDR2 YYDKDF (reference sequence). Trimming stripped 1 base from V and 4 bases from J, with 11 bases between. The CDR3 region is CATSRGPGDGNTIYF. DNA of the CDR3: TGTGCCACCAGCAGAGGCCCGGGGGACGGAAACACCATATATTTT.

This sequence joins TRBV11-2 and TRBJ2-6; D not resolved. From germline, CDR1 is SGHAT and CDR2 FQNNGV. The CDR3 totals 17 residues. V dropped 5 bases and J dropped 0 bases, with 14 bases sitting between them. The CDR3 sequence is CASSPPIDRSGANVLTF. The CDR3 DNA is TGTGCCAGCAGCCCTCCCATAGATCGCTCTGGGGCCAACGTCCTGACTTTC. Looking up the rest from reference TRBV11-2 and TRBJ2-6 gives the full variable domain: EAGVAQSPRYKIIEKRQSVAFWCNPISGHATLYWYQQILGQGPKLLIQFQNNGVVDDSQLPKDRFSAERLKGVDSTLKIQPAKLEDSAVYLCASSPPIDRSGANVLTFGAGSRLTVL.

This clone has a handful of counts. The rearrangement links TRBV3-1 (or the pseudogene TRBV3-2) to TRBJ1-6, with 12 bases that match TRBD1. Losses at the gene ends were 3 bases for V and 14 bases for J; bases not matched to a gene: 11. The CDR3 spans 16 residues. CDR1 and CDR2 from the germline V gene are LGHDT and YNNKEL (reference sequence). The CDR3 region is CASSQAGTGGHATLHF. In nucleotides, the CDR3 is TGTGCCAGCAGCCAGGCCGGGACAGGGGGCCATGCTACCCTCCACTTT.

The rearrangement links TRBV5-5 to TRBJ1-2; a weak D match, TRBD1 (5 bases). Looked up from germline, CDR1 is SGHKS and CDR2 is YYEKEE (reference sequence). The CDR3 length is 16 residues. Trimming took off 0 bases at V and 0 bases at J, with 12 bases between the two ends. The CDR3 region is CASSLAGGGSNYGYTF. Here the CDR3 DNA reads TGTGCCAGCAGCTTGGCCGGCGGGGGGTCTAACTATGGCTACACCTTC.

The V and J genes are TRBV11-3 and TRBJ1-4, with 7 bases lining up with TRBD1. This CDR3 region has 18 residues. CDR1 and CDR2 (germline): SGHNT, YENEEA. Losses at the gene ends were 4 bases for V and 8 bases for J; bases not matched to a gene: 19. The CDR3 DNA reads TGTGCCAGCAGCTCTCCCTCCCAACAGGGGACGGGTACGGAAAAACTGTTTTTT. Protein sequence: CASSSPSQQGTGTEKLFF.

This clone has more than one count but fewer than ten. In DNA, the CDR3 is TGTGCCAGCAACCCGTTTAGTAGCAATCAGCCCCAGCATTTT. Protein product: CASNPFSSNQPQHF. The chain recombines TRBV7-8 with TRBJ1-5; no definite D call. The germline V and J ends were trimmed by 7 bases and 0 bases, with 10 bases remaining between them. The CDR3 sequence is 14 residues long. From germline, CDR1 is SGHVS and CDR2 FQNEAQ.

The rearrangement links TRBV11-2 to TRBJ2-5; 10 bases align to TRBD2. V gave up 2 bases and J gave up 4 bases; unmatched junction bases: 4. This CDR3 has 15 amino acids. The germline V gene encodes CDR1 SGHAT and CDR2 FQNNGV. CDR3 amino acids: CASSLLAGVGETQYF. The DNA of the CDR3 is TGTGCCAGCAGCTTACTAGCGGGAGTAGGAGAGACCCAGTACTTC.

V gene TRBV7-2 combines with J gene TRBJ2-7; 8 positions match TRBD2. V lost 0 bases, J lost 4 bases, and 8 bases stayed unmatched. This CDR3 spans 16 amino acids. CDR1 is SGHTA, CDR2 FQGNSA, per germline. The CDR3 DNA reads as TGTGCCAGCAGCTTAGCTAGCGGGACGGCGGGATACGAGCAGTACGTC. Its translation: CASSLASGTAGYEQYV.

V usage is TRBV4-3 and J usage is TRBJ2-1; 7 bases are shared with TRBD2. J lost 8 bases, V lost 1 base, and 8 bases had no gene match. CDR1 and CDR2 from the germline V gene are LGHNA and YSLEER. This CDR3 is built from 15 residues. CDR3 loop: CASSQGGTTGDEQFF. CDR3 DNA sequence: TGCGCCAGCAGCCAAGGTGGGACTACTGGGGATGAGCAGTTCTTC.

The chain recombines TRBV11-2 with TRBJ2-3; 13 bases align to TRBD2. The CDR3 contains 18 residues. From germline, CDR1 is SGHAT and CDR2 FQNNGV. J gave up 1 base and V 4 bases, and 8 bases lay outside the gene matches. CDR3 bases: TGTGCCAGCAGCTACGGGACTAGCGGGGCATATGGCACAGATACGCAGTATTTT. It encodes CASSYGTSGAYGTDTQYF. The variable domain in full, with the rest retrieved from reference TRBV11-2 and TRBJ2-3, is EAGVAQSPRYKIIEKRQSVAFWCNPISGHATLYWYQQILGQGPKLLIQFQNNGVVDDSQLPKDRFSAERLKGVDSTLKIQPAKLEDSAVYLCASSYGTSGAYGTDTQYFGPGTRLTVL.

The table lists this clone with a few counts. The genes are TRBV7-8 and TRBJ1-1; no clear D gene. V lost 1 base and J lost 1, with 16 bases in between. The CDR3 extends over 17 amino acids. Germline CDR1 reads SGHVS; CDR2 reads FQNEAQ. DNA of the CDR3: TGTGCCAGCAGCTTAGACGTGGGCTCAGACCCGAACACTGAAGCTTTCTTT. This translates into CASSLDVGSDPNTEAFF. Based on the CDR3 plus reference TRBV7-8 and TRBJ1-1, the full variable domain is GAGVSQSPRYKVAKRGQDVALRCDPISGHVSLFWYQQALGQGPEFLTYFQNEAQLDKSGLPSDRFFAERPEGSVSTLKIQRTQQEDSAVYLCASSLDVGSDPNTEAFFGQGTRLTVV.

The chain is built from TRBV19 and TRBJ2-1, with 7 bases matching TRBD2. The V gene's germline CDR1 is LNHDA and CDR2 SQIVND (reference sequence). V gave up 5 bases and J gave up 2 bases; unmatched junction bases: 12. This CDR3 region has 17 residues. This CDR3 reads CASSPARLTSPYNEQFF. The DNA for the CDR3 is TGTGCCAGTAGTCCCGCCCGCCTGACTAGCCCCTACAATGAGCAGTTCTTC.

V usage is TRBV3-1 (or the pseudogene TRBV3-2) and J usage is TRBJ2-3, with TRBD1 identical over 10 bases. The CDR3 sequence is 14 residues long. V dropped 2 bases and J dropped 5; count of bases not matched to a gene: 1. From germline, CDR1 is LGHDT and CDR2 YNNKEL (reference sequence). In DNA, the CDR3 is TGTGCCAGCAGCCAACGGGACAGGGGAGATACGCAGTATTTT. This codes for CASSQRDRGDTQYF.

The chain links TRBV11-3 to TRBJ2-1; 14 bases agree with TRBD2. Unmatched junction bases numbered 6, after V lost 1 base and J lost 7 bases. CDR3 size: 17 residues. Germline CDR1 reads SGHNT; CDR2 reads YENEEA. DNA for the CDR3: TGTGCCAGCAGCTTAGCGGGGACTAGCGGGGGTAAGAATGAGCAGTTCTTC. This codes for CASSLAGTSGGKNEQFF.

The gene calls are TRBV11-3 and TRBJ2-5; no firm D call. The V end was cut by 5 bases, the J end by 2 bases, with 9 bases between. The V gene's germline CDR1 is SGHNT and CDR2 YENEEA. This CDR3 spans 13 amino acids. CDR3 nucleotide sequence: TGTGCCAGCAGCCGCGTGGTGCAAGAGACCCAGTACTTC. Protein product: CASSRVVQETQYF.

V is TRBV4-3 and J is TRBJ1-4; 8 bases agree with TRBD1. Per the germline V gene, CDR1 is LGHNA and CDR2 is YSLEER. V lost 0 bases and J lost 6; bases outside the gene matches: 6. The CDR3 totals 16 residues. The CDR3 bases are TGCGCCAGCAGCCAAGATCAGGGGGCGGGAGATGAAAAACTGTTTTTT. It translates to CASSQDQGAGDEKLFF.

The V and J genes are TRBV10-3 and TRBJ1-2; unclear D gene. The CDR3 runs to 15 residues. The germline CDR1 and CDR2 sequences are ENHRY and SYGVKD. V was shortened by 0 bases and J by 5 bases, with 13 bases between the two germline ends. For the CDR3, the DNA is TGTGCCATCAGTGAGTCGAGGAGGGTACAATATGGCTACACCTTC. Protein sequence: CAISESRRVQYGYTF.

The chain has TRBV5-4 and TRBJ2-2, with TRBD2 matching 13 bases. Germline V CDR1 and CDR2: SGHNT, YYREEE (reference sequence). The CDR3 contains 19 residues. Unmatched junction bases numbered 5, after V lost 0 bases and J lost 0 bases. CDR3 region: CASSLEGLAGHPNTGELFF. Written as DNA, the CDR3 is TGTGCCAGCAGCTTGGAGGGACTAGCGGGGCACCCGAACACCGGGGAGCTGTTTTTT. Looking up the rest from reference TRBV5-4 and TRBJ2-2 gives the full variable domain: ETGVTQSPTHLIKTRGQQVTLRCSSQSGHNTVSWYQQALGQGPQFIFQYYREEENGRGNFPPRFSGLQFPNYSSELNVNALELDDSALYLCASSLEGLAGHPNTGELFFGEGSRLTVL.

The chain uses TRBV9 and TRBJ1-1, with a possible D match to TRBD1 (5 bases). The CDR3 runs 14 residues. V dropped 4 bases and J dropped 1 base, with 11 bases sitting between them. Germline V gene lookup returns CDR1 SGDLS and CDR2 YYNGEE. The CDR3 reads CASSIRRENTEAFF. CDR3 in DNA: TGTGCCAGCAGCATCCGCAGGGAGAACACTGAAGCTTTCTTT.

V and J are TRBV4-3 and TRBJ1-6; no firm D call. Deletions cut 0 bases from V and 11 bases from J, with 11 bases between. This CDR3 is 14 amino acids long. In germline, CDR1 is LGHNA, CDR2 YSLEER. The CDR3 sequence: CASSQDRFGAPLHF. Here the CDR3 DNA reads TGCGCCAGCAGCCAAGATCGCTTTGGAGCACCCCTCCACTTT.

This clone was picked up one time. CDR3 in DNA: TGTGCCAGCAGCAATAATACAGGGTACACTGAAGCTTTCTTT. Protein product: CASSNNTGYTEAFF. J is TRBJ1-1 and V is TRBV9; TRBD1 might be the D (6 bases). Per the germline V gene, CDR1 is SGDLS and CDR2 is YYNGEE. The ends were cut back, 4 bases at V and 3 bases at J, with 13 bases in the middle. The CDR3 has 14 residues.

The J gene is TRBJ2-2, the V gene TRBV2; no definite D call. Trimming removed 4 bases at V and 3 bases at J, with 6 bases between. Germline CDR1 is SNHLY and CDR2 is FYNNEI. The CDR3 runs to 13 residues. The CDR3 nucleotides read TGTGCCAGCAGTGGCCCGGACACCGGGGAGCTGTTTTTT. This translates into CASSGPDTGELFF.

CDR3 region: CASRSQGAINTEAFF. In nucleotides, the CDR3 is TGTGCCAGCAGATCTCAGGGGGCTATAAACACTGAAGCTTTCTTT. V usage is TRBV7-2 and J usage is TRBJ1-1; 8 bases match TRBD1. The CDR3 covers 15 residues. From germline, CDR1 is SGHTA and CDR2 FQGNSA. V lost 6 bases to trimming and J lost 2 bases; unmatched junction nucleotides: 8.

The chain carries TRBV4-2 and TRBJ1-2; weak D call: TRBD1 (6 bases). This CDR3 spans 16 amino acids. Germline assignment: CDR1 LGHNA and CDR2 YNFKEQ. Trimming pared 0 bases from V and 2 bases from J, leaving 13 bases between. This CDR3 reads CASSQDFAGANYGYTF. CDR3 DNA sequence: TGTGCCAGCAGCCAAGATTTTGCGGGGGCGAACTATGGCTACACCTTC.

This sequence joins TRBV4-2 and TRBJ2-7; D might be TRBD2 (6 bases). Per germline, CDR1 LGHNA and CDR2 YNFKEQ. V was trimmed by 4 bases and J by 5 bases, leaving 27 bases between them. This CDR3 contains 18 residues. The CDR3, as DNA: TGTGCCAGCAGCCCTGGAGACTGGAGGGAAATTCGAATCGACGAGCAGTACTTC. Protein product: CASSPGDWREIRIDEQYF.